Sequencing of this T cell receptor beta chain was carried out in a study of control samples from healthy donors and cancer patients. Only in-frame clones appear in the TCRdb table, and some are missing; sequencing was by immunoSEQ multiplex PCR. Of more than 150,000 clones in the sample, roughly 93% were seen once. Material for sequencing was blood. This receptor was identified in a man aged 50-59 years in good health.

CDR3 residues: CASSGQGNTEAFF. In DNA form, the CDR3 reads TGTGCCAGCAGTGGGCAGGGGAACACTGAAGCTTTCTTT. This chain joins TRBV2 and TRBJ1-1; a possible D gene is TRBD1 (5 bases). Germline CDR1 is SNHLY and CDR2 is FYNNEI. The CDR3 is made up of 13 amino acids. V was trimmed by 4 bases and J by 1 base, leaving 7 bases between them.